This T cell receptor (beta chain) was profiled in a study of PD-1 blockade in classical Hodgkin lymphoma (dated by TCRdb to 2018 to 2021). Regarding the research as a whole: Nivolumab dosing was 3 mg/kg intravenously every 2 weeks, continuing until either disease progression or unacceptable toxicity. The study used CyTOF and TCR beta sequencing to define a peripheral blood immune signature of response to PD-1 blockade in classical Hodgkin lymphoma. Findings and caveats that apply to the study as a whole: A significant rise by C4D1 was seen in CD4+ but not CD8+ TCR diversity (p=0.0027 vs p=0.16), with the rise being most apparent in complete responders (p=0.02). Diversity was lower in patients who began nivolumab less than 1 year after ASCT, so these patients were left out of later analyses to avoid confounding by immune reconstitution. The study was restricted to a single clinical trial cohort, and the causes of repertoire differences, possibly disease activity or prior therapy, were left undefined. Trial patients with a complete response had baseline diversity similar to that of newly diagnosed patients, while partial responders and progressors had significantly lower diversity. Baseline TCR diversity was reported to be lower in newly diagnosed patients than in healthy donors, and even lower in relapsed/refractory patients.

The germline V gene provides CDR1 SGDLS and CDR2 YYNGEE. Including the terminal cysteine and phenylalanine, the CDR3 comprises 17 residues. The only DNA kept is the CDR3, 51 bases in frame from the first base. Unmatched junction bases come to 9, with V trimmed by 1 base and J by 4 bases. As for this clone: Which antigen it targets is not known. No qualities accompany the bases; no much larger clone lies one base away.

The time point label of this sample denotes: cycle 4 day 1 (C4D1), after five to seven weeks of nivolumab. Relapse after autologous stem cell transplantation had occurred in all trial patients, and cohorts A, B and C were distinguished by prior brentuximab vedotin exposure. Using a Miltenyi CD4+ T cell isolation kit, CD4+ T cells were purified from thawed PBMCs through magnetic negative selection. The trial cohort was composed of about 53 patients with relapsed/refractory classical Hodgkin lymphoma, for whom complete response, partial response or progressive disease was recorded as best overall response. Single-agent nivolumab was administered to trial patients in the multi-cohort phase II CheckMate 205 trial. Best overall response was determined by an independent review committee according to the 2007 International Working Group response criteria. Trial PBMCs were collected immediately before nivolumab initiation (C1D1) and during therapy at cycle 2 day 1 and cycle 4 day 1. After peripheral blood was drawn into 8 mL Vacutainer Cell Preparation Tubes, PBMCs were isolated by centrifugation and then cryopreserved. Purified CD4+ and CD8+ fractions were prepared only for cases in which an additional PBMC sample was available. On LS columns in a quadroMACS separator, the magnetically labelled cells were depleted, and the flow-through was collected as the purified fraction.

The Qiagen DNeasy kit was used to extract genomic DNA from unsorted PBMCs and from the negatively selected CD4+ and CD8+ fractions. TCR beta CDR3 regions were subjected to amplification by immunoSEQ multiplex PCR with primers that anneal to V and J segments. Amplification bias was minimized using a synthetic immune receptor repertoire, and residual bias was removed computationally after sequencing. The paper's processing steps were these. Custom Python scripts were used to quantify repertoire diversity as the Shannon entropy index. Unsorted, CD4+ and CD8+ repertoires were analyzed separately, except for combined analyses in which CD4+ and CD8+ sequences were merged in silico. Clonal expansion was defined as a frequency increase of at least 2-fold after treatment compared with C1D1, and clones undetected at baseline were assigned a pseudocount of 0.5. Clones with 0 or 1 copy at C1D1 were classified as singleton clones, and clones with 2 or more copies were classified as non-singleton clones. Clones expanded in unsorted samples were annotated as CD4+, CD8+ or unknown by matching protein sequences in sorted samples from the same patient. Wilcoxon tests on paired samples were used to test diversity changes from C1D1 to C4D1. TCRdb took this table from immuneACCESS and kept in-frame rearrangements with V and J called. Such tables lack part of the clones; where checked against another copy, unresolved V genes explain under half of the gap, and the rest is unexplained. That table supplies the V and J calls and clone size; D and trimming were determined from the DNA. The table for this sample lists more than 25,000 clones; about four fifths of them were counted only once. The biggest ten clones account for about 0.62% of the sample.

The receptor comes from a human donor with classical Hodgkin lymphoma. Material: CD4+ T cells from blood, obtained before the fourth cycle of nivolumab. This chain joins TRBV9 to TRBJ2-3; TRBD1 agrees with 10 junctional bases. The bases read TGTGCCAGCAGCGTAACCCAGACAGGGGGCGGCCCAGATACGCAGTATTTT. It is translated as CASSVTQTGGGPDTQYF.